Detailed here is one T cell receptor (beta chain). Antigen: not known. The CDR3 runs to 13 residues. Trimming cost V 6 bases and J 3 bases, with 12 bases left between them. Germline CDR1 MGHRA, CDR2 YSYEKL. The sample comes from a study of OX40 agonist ivuxolimab in advanced cancers. Study-level information: Patients received ivuxolimab, an agonistic anti-OX40 (CD134) antibody. Males comprised 82.7% of the group, whose mean age was approximately 62 years (range roughly 20 to 90). Study observations and caveats: Circulating CD4+ and CD8+ T cells showed clonal expansion by week 6 at 0.1 to 3.0 mg/kg. Antigens targeted by the expanded peripheral T cells were not determined.

Libraries were prepared by immunoSEQ multiplex PCR; TCRdb keeps only in-frame clonotypes and omits some of them. The table lists some 60,000 clones, roughly 90% of them singletons. The sequences come from CD4+ or CD8+ T cells sorted from blood, collected in a trial of the OX40 agonist ivuxolimab. The receptor's source is an adult with an advanced solid tumor such as melanoma, head and neck, liver or kidney cancer. The chain uses TRBV4-1 and TRBJ2-7, with D perhaps TRBD2 (6 bases). CDR3 nucleotide sequence: TGCGCCAGCAGTGGAGGGACTGACTACGAGCAGTACTTC. Its translation is CASSGGTDYEQYF.